This section outlines one T cell receptor (beta chain) sequence together with its context. Its matching antigen is unknown. This sample was taken from a study of T-cell reconstitution after alpha-beta-depleted transplantation in children. Study-level points and caveats: Diversity of TCRbeta at day 60 was high in some patients, arising from surviving recipient T cells and thymic progenitors. At around two months after transplant, the alpha-beta T cells were reportedly derived from several hundred expanded clones that came from non-depleted graft cells. T-cell numbers and diversity, one year after transplant, stemmed largely from T cells that were newly produced.

This CDR3 is built from 13 residues. The V end lost 3 bases, the J end lost 2 bases, and 5 bases lay between the germline ends. TCRbeta library preparation incorporated unique molecular identifiers. TCRdb reprocessed the PCR reads via MiXCR and lists one record per CDR3 protein. The table has 530,000 or so distinct CDR3 sequences, 27% seen once. The material was PBMCs, obtained before TCRalphabeta/CD19-depleted stem cell transplant. This clonotype was sampled from a boy in the first two years of life with Wiskott-Aldrich syndrome, due to receive a stem cell transplant. The chain has TRBV12-3 or TRBV12-4 and TRBJ1-3; D not resolved. The CDR3 DNA sequence: TGTGCCAGCAGTTTGTATCCTGGAAACACCATATATTTT. Protein product: CASSLYPGNTIYF.